This TCR beta chain was sequenced in a study of tumor and adjacent non-tumor tissue in lung cancer. This sample's RNA came from whole unsorted tissue. Distant lung tissue was collected more than 3 cm away from the tumor edge. The library came from three nested PCR rounds adapted from ARM-PCR protocols. TCRdb re-analysed the multiplex PCR reads in MiXCR, keeping a single row per CDR3 protein. The sample has 43,000 or so distinct CDR3 sequences; roughly 60% are singletons. The V gene lost 7 bases and the J gene lost 9 bases, with 19 bases spanning the gap. CDR3 length equals 14 residues. Per the germline V gene, CDR1 is MNHNS and CDR2 is SASEGT.

The origin of this receptor is a man aged 50-59 years with non-small cell lung cancer. Material: distant non-tumor lung tissue. The chain joins TRBV6-1 to TRBJ1-5; a possible D gene is TRBD1 (6 bases). CDR3 in DNA: TGTGCCAGCAATGACATGGGCAGGGGACCGCCCCAGCATTTT. It translates to CASNDMGRGPPQHF.